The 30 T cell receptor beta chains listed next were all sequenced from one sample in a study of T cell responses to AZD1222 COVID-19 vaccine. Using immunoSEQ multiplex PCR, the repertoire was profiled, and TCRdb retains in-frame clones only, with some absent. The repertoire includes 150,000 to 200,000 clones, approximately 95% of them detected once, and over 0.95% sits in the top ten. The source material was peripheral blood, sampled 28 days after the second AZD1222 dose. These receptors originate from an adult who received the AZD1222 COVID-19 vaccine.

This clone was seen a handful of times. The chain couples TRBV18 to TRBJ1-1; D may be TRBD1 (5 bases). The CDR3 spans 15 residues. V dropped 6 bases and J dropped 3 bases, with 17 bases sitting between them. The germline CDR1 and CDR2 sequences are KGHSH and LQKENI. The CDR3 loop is CASSSTGARDTEAFF. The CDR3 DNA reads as TGTGCCAGCTCCTCCACCGGGGCCCGGGACACTGAAGCTTTCTTT.

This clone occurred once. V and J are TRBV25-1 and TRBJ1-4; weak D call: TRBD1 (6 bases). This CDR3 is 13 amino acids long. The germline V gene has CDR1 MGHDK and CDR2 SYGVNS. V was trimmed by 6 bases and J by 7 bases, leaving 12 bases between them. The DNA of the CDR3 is TGTGCCAGCAGAGGGGGGGCTCGTGAAAAACTGTTTTTT. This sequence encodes CASRGGAREKLFF.

CDR3 sequence reads: CASSSLGPSALHF. CDR3 nucleotide sequence: TGTGCCAGCAGCTCCCTCGGTCCCTCGGCCCTCCACTTT. The V call is TRBV14, the J call TRBJ1-6; D not certain. The ends were cut back, 5 bases at V and 14 bases at J, with 16 bases in the middle. The CDR3 sequence is 13 residues long. CDR1 is SGHDN and CDR2 is FVKESK in the germline V gene.

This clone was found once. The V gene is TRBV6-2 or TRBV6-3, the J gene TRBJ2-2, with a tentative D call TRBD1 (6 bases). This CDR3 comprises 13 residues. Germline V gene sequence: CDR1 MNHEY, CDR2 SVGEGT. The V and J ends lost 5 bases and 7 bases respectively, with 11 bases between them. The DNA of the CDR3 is TGTGCCAGCAGTCCGCAGGGGATCGGGGAGCTGTTTTTT. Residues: CASSPQGIGELFF.

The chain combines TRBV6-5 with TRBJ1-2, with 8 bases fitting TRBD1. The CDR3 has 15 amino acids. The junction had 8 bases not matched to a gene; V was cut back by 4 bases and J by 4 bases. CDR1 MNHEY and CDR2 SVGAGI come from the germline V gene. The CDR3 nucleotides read TGTGCCAGCAGTTCGACAGGGGAGGTGGGCTATGGCTACACCTTC. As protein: CASSSTGEVGYGYTF.

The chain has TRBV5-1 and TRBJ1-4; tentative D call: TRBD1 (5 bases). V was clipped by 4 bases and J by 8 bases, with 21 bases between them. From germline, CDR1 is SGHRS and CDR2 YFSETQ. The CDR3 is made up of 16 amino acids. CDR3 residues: CASSTLGLLGKEKLFF. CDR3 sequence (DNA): TGCGCCAGCAGCACTCTGGGACTTTTGGGAAAAGAAAAACTGTTTTTT.

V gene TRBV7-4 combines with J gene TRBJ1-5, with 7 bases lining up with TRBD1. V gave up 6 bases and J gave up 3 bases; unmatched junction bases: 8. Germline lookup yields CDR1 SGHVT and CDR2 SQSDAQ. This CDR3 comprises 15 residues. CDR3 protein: CASRRGTDYNQPQHF. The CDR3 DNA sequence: TGTGCCAGCAGGAGAGGGACAGATTACAATCAGCCCCAGCATTTT. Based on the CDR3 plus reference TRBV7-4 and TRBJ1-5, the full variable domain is GAGVSQSPRYKVAKRGRDVALRCDSISGHVTLYWYRQTLGQGSEVLTYSQSDAQRDKSGRPSGRFSAERPERSVSTLKIQRTEQGDSAVYLCASRRGTDYNQPQHFGDGTRLSIL.

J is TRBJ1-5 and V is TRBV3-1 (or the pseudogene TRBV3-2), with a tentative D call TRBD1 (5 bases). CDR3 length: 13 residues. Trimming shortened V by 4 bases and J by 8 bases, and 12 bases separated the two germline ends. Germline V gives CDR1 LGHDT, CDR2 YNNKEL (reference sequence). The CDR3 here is CASSRLGEEPQHF. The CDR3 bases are TGTGCCAGCAGCCGCCTGGGGGAGGAGCCCCAGCATTTT.

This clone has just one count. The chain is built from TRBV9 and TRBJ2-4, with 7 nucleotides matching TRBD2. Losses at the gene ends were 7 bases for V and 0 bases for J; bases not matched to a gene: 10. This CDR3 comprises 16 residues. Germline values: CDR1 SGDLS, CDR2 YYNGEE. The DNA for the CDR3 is TGTGCCAGCTGCGCCGGGGAGGGGTTAGCCAAAAACATTCAGTACTTC. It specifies CASCAGEGLAKNIQYF.

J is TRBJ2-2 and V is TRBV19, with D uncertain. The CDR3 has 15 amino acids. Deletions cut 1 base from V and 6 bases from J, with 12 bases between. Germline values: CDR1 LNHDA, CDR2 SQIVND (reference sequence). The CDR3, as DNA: TGTGCCAGTAGTATAGTCCCAGGTCCGGCCGGGGAGCTGTTTTTT. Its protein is CASSIVPGPAGELFF. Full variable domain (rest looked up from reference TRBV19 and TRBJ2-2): DGGITQSPKYLFRKEGQNVTLSCEQNLNHDAMYWYRQDPGQGLRLIYYSQIVNDFQKGDIAEGYSVSREKKESFPLTVTSAQKNPTAFYLCASSIVPGPAGELFFGEGSRLTVL.

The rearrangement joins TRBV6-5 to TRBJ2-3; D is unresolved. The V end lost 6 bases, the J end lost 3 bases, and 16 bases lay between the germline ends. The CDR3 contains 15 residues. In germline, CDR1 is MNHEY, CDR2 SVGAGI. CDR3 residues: CASREYILGTDTQYF. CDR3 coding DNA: TGTGCCAGCAGGGAGTACATCCTAGGAACAGATACGCAGTATTTT.

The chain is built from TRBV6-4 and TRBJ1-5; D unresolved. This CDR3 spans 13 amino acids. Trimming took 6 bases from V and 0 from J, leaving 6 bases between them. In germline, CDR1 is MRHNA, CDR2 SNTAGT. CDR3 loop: CASSEHSNQPQHF. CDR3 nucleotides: TGTGCCAGCAGCGAACATAGCAATCAGCCCCAGCATTTT.

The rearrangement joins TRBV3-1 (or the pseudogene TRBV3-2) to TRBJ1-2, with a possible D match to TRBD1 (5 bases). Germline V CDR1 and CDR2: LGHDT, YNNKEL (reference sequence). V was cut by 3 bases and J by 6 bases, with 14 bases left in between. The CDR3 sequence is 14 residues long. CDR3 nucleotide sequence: TGTGCCAGCAGCCACCTTACCCCGGGGGATGGCTACACCTTC. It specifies CASSHLTPGDGYTF.

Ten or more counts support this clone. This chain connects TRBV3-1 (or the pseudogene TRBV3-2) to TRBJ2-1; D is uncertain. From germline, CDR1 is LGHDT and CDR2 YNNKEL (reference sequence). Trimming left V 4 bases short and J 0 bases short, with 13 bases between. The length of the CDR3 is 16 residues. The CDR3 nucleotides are TGTGCCAGCAGCCCCGGCGCACCTTCCTCCTACAATGAGCAGTTCTTC. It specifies CASSPGAPSSYNEQFF.

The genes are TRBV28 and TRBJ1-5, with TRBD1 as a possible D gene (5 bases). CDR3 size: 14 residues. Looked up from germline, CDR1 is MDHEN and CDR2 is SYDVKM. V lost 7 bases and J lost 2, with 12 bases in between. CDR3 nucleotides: TGTGCCAGCACCCCGGGGGGACGCAATCAGCCCCAGCATTTT. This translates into CASTPGGRNQPQHF.

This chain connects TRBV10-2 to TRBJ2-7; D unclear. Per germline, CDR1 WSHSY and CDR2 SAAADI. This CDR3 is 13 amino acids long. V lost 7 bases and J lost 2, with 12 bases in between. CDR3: CASTLNPAYEQYF. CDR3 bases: TGCGCCAGCACCCTGAACCCAGCCTACGAGCAGTACTTC.

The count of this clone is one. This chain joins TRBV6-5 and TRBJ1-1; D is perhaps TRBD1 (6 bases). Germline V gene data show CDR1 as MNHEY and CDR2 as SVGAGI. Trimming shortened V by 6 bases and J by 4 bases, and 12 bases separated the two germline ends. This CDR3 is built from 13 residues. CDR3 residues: CASRDSSGTEAFF. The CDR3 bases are TGTGCCAGCAGGGACAGTTCGGGCACTGAAGCTTTCTTT.

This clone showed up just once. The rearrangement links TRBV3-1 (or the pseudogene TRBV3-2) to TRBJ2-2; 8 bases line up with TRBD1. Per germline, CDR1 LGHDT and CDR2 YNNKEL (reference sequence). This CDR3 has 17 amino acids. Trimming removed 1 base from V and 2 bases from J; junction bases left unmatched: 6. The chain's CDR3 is CASSQGGQGANTGELFF. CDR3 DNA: TGTGCCAGCAGCCAAGGGGGCCAGGGGGCCAACACCGGGGAGCTGTTTTTT.

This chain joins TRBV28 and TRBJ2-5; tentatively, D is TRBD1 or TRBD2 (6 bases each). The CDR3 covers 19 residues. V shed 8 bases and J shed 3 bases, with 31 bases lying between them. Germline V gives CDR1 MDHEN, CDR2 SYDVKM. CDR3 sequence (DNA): TGTGCCAGCCAGCCGGGGGCCATAGGTTTGGCCAGGGTAAAAGAGACCCAGTACTTC. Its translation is CASQPGAIGLARVKETQYF.

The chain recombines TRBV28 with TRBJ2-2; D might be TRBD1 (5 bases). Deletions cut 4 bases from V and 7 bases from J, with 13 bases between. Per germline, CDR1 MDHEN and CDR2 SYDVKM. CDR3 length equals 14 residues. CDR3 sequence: CASSSAGMDGELFF. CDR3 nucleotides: TGTGCCAGCAGTTCAGCAGGGATGGACGGGGAGCTGTTTTTT.

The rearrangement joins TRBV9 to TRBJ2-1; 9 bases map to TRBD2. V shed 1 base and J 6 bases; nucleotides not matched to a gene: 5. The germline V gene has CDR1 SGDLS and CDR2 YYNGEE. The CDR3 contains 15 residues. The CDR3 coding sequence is TGTGCCAGCAGCGTAAGCGGGGGGCGAGGCAATGAGCAGTTCTTC. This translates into CASSVSGGRGNEQFF.

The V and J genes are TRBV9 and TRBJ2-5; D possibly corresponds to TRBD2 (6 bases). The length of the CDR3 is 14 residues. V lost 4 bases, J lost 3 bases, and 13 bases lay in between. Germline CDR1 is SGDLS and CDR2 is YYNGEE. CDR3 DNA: TGTGCCAGCAGCCTCGCGGGGTCGAAAGAGACCCAGTACTTC. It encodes CASSLAGSKETQYF.

As DNA, the CDR3 is TGTGCCAGCAGTTATCAGGGGGGTTCGGATCAGCCCCAGCATTTT. Its translation is CASSYQGGSDQPQHF. The chain employs TRBV28 and TRBJ1-5, with 7 bases that match TRBD1. Germline V gene lookup returns CDR1 MDHEN and CDR2 SYDVKM. The CDR3 is 15 residues long. Trimming removed 4 bases from V and 5 bases from J; junction bases left unmatched: 8.

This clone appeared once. CDR3 DNA sequence: TGTGCCAGCAGCAAAGACGGGGACAAAGCCTACGAGCAGTACTTC. This encodes CASSKDGDKAYEQYF. This sequence joins TRBV21-1 and TRBJ2-7; TRBD1, the D gene given by the table, was not confirmed from the DNA. TRBV21-1 is tagged as a pseudogene. There are 15 residues in the CDR3.

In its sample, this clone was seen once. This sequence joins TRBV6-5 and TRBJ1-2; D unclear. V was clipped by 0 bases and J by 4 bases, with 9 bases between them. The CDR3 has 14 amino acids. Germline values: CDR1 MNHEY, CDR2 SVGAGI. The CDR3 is CASSYSIGTYGYTF. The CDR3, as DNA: TGTGCCAGCAGTTACTCGATCGGCACCTATGGCTACACCTTC.

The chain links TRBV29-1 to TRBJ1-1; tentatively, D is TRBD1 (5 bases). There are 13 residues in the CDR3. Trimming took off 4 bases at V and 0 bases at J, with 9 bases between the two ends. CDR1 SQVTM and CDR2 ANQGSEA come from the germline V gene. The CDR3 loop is CSVVQGLNTEAFF. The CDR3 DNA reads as TGCAGCGTTGTGCAGGGTCTGAACACTGAAGCTTTCTTT. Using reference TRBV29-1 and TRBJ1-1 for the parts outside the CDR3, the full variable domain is SAVISQKPSRDICQRGTSLTIQCQVDSQVTMMFWYRQQPGQSLTLIATANQGSEATYESGFVIDKFPISRPNLTFSTLTVSNMSPEDSSIYLCSVVQGLNTEAFFGQGTRLTVV.

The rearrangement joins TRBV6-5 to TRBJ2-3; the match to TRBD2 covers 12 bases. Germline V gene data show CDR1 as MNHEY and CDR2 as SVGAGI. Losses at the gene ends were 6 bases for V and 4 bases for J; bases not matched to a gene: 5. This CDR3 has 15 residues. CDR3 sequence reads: CASRAGLAGADTQYF. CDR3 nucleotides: TGTGCCAGCAGAGCGGGACTAGCGGGCGCAGATACGCAGTATTTT.

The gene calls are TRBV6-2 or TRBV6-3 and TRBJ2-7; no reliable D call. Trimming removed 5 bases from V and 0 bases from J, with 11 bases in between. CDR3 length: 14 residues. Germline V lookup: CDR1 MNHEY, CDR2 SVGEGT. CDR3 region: CASSDPRSSYEQYF. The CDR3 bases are TGTGCCAGCAGTGACCCCAGGAGCTCCTACGAGCAGTACTTC.

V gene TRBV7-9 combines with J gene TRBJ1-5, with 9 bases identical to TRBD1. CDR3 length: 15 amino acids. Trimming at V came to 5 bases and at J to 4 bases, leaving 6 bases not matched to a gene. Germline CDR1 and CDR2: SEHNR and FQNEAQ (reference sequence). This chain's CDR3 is CASSTGTGSNQPQHF. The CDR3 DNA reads TGTGCCAGCAGCACCGGGACAGGGAGTAATCAGCCCCAGCATTTT.

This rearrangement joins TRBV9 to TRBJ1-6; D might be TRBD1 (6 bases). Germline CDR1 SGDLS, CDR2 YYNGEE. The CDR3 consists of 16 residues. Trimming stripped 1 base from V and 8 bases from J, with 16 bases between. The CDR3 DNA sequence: TGTGCCAGCAGCGTAACGGGATCACCAGGGGATTCACCCCTCCACTTT. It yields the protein CASSVTGSPGDSPLHF.